This T cell receptor (beta chain) is from a study of blood T cell repertoires in COVID-19. Overall study context: Samples came from the United States, Italy and Spain, spanning acute and convalescent COVID-19. Sources were T cells, B-cell-depleted T cells, or PBMCs; the material itself was cDNA or gDNA.

Authors' analysis steps: Amplified reference gene primers provided the basis for estimating nucleated cell counts. Produced via immunoSEQ multiplex PCR; TCRdb's table is partial and in-frame only. That table furnishes V, J and clone size, whereas the DNA furnished D and trimming. The sample yields 250,000 or so clones, about nine tenths seen once. The V and J ends lost 5 bases and 6 bases respectively, with 14 bases between them. This CDR3 has 14 residues. CDR1 and CDR2 from the germline V gene are MNHEY and SVGAGI. This clonotype was obtained from a man aged 40-49 years with active or convalescent COVID-19. Material for sequencing was peripheral blood. The chain links TRBV6-5 to TRBJ2-1; tentative D call: TRBD1 (6 bases). The CDR3 sequence is CASSLDRPSNEQFF. The CDR3 DNA reads TGTGCCAGCAGTCTCGACAGGCCGAGCAATGAGCAGTTCTTC.